A selection of T cell receptor beta chains follows, all from one sample in a study of identical twins. TCRdb ran MiXCR on the 5' RACE reads and lists one entry per CDR3 protein. This sample yields some 320,000 distinct CDR3 sequences, of which 10% to 15% are seen a single time; approximately 7.9% belongs to the top ten. This sample also appeared in a second study, on yellow fever vaccine responses in identical twins.

Sequencing input: CD8+ T cells sorted from blood. Receptors originate from a woman under 30 in good health. CDR3s include the opening cysteine and the closing phenylalanine or tryptophan. Each record gives: clone size, V gene, J gene, D gene, CDR3 DNA, CDR3 protein. D genes are given only for firm matches. Where a row states a size, it is once, few, many or the class of an expanded clone; other rows omit it.

abundance: few; v_gene: TRBV7-3; j_gene: TRBJ2-3; d_gene: .; CDR3nt: TGTGCCAGCAGCTTAAGTCTCCAGACCAGCACAGATACGCAGTATTTT; CDR3aa: CASSLSLQTSTDTQYF
abundance: many; v_gene: TRBV12-3/TRBV12-4; j_gene: TRBJ2-5; d_gene: TRBD2; CDR3nt: TGTGCCAGCAGTCCTCATGCTAGCGGGGGGGCACAAGAGACCCAGTACTTC; CDR3aa: CASSPHASGGAQETQYF
abundance: few; v_gene: TRBV5-1; j_gene: TRBJ2-2; d_gene: .; CDR3nt: TGCGCCAGCAGCTTAGACACCCCGAACACCGGGGAGCTGTTTTTT; CDR3aa: CASSLDTPNTGELFF
abundance: many; v_gene: TRBV25-1; j_gene: TRBJ1-1; d_gene: .; CDR3nt: TGTGCCAGCAGTCGAGGGGGGTACACTGAAGCTTTCTTT; CDR3aa: CASSRGGYTEAFF
abundance: few; v_gene: TRBV20-1; j_gene: TRBJ1-2; d_gene: .; CDR3nt: TGCAGTGCTAGGGTTATGCAGGAAAATAGCTATGGCTACACCTTC; CDR3aa: CSARVMQENSYGYTF
abundance: many; v_gene: TRBV4-1; j_gene: TRBJ1-1; d_gene: TRBD1; CDR3nt: TGCGCCAGCAGCCATTCCAGGACAGGGGAGTTTGCTTTCTTT; CDR3aa: CASSHSRTGEFAFF
abundance: .; v_gene: TRBV5-4; j_gene: TRBJ2-3; d_gene: .; CDR3nt: TGTGCCAGCAGCAGTTTTGAGCGGGTTAGCACAGATACGCAGTATTTT; CDR3aa: CASSSFERVSTDTQYF
abundance: few; v_gene: TRBV7-2; j_gene: TRBJ2-5; d_gene: TRBD2; CDR3nt: TGTGCCAGCAGCTTAGGGAGACTAGCGGGAGGGGAGACCCAGTACTTC; CDR3aa: CASSLGRLAGGETQYF
abundance: few; v_gene: TRBV5-1; j_gene: TRBJ1-1; d_gene: .; CDR3nt: TGCGCCAGCAGCTTGGAGGGGACCACTGAAGCTTTCTTT; CDR3aa: CASSLEGTTEAFF
abundance: .; v_gene: TRBV4-1; j_gene: TRBJ2-1; d_gene: .; CDR3nt: TGCGCCAGCAGCCAAGTGGTCTTTTTCTACAATGAGCAGTTCTTC; CDR3aa: CASSQVVFFYNEQFF
abundance: .; v_gene: TRBV27; j_gene: TRBJ2-3; d_gene: .; CDR3nt: TGTGCCAGCAGGTTGTGGGAAGGGCGAACAGATACGCAGTATTTT; CDR3aa: CASRLWEGRTDTQYF
abundance: .; v_gene: TRBV4-2; j_gene: TRBJ2-7; d_gene: TRBD2; CDR3nt: TGTGCCAGCAGCCAAGAGTATCTAGCGGGAACCTACGAGCAGTACTTC; CDR3aa: CASSQEYLAGTYEQYF
abundance: few; v_gene: TRBV6-5; j_gene: TRBJ2-7; d_gene: .; CDR3nt: TGTGCCAGCAGTTATGGGGTCCCCTACGAGCAGTACTTC; CDR3aa: CASSYGVPYEQYF
abundance: few; v_gene: TRBV20-1; j_gene: TRBJ1-4; d_gene: .; CDR3nt: TGCAGTGCTAGAGATTGGGGGGGATTTTCGGAAAAACTGTTTTTT; CDR3aa: CSARDWGGFSEKLFF
abundance: .; v_gene: TRBV19; j_gene: TRBJ2-3; d_gene: .; CDR3nt: TGTGCCAGTAGTATCGGTCAGGCTTGGACAGATACGCAGTATTTT; CDR3aa: CASSIGQAWTDTQYF
abundance: .; v_gene: TRBV5-1; j_gene: TRBJ2-1; d_gene: TRBD2; CDR3nt: TGCGCCAGCAAAGCGACTAGCGGACTCTACAATGAGCAGTTCTTC; CDR3aa: CASKATSGLYNEQFF
abundance: few; v_gene: TRBV27; j_gene: TRBJ1-2; d_gene: .; CDR3nt: TGTGCCAGCAGTTCAGTCCAGGGGGGCTACACCTTC; CDR3aa: CASSSVQGGYTF
abundance: many; v_gene: TRBV7-8; j_gene: TRBJ2-1; d_gene: .; CDR3nt: TGTGCCAGCAGCTTATGGCCTACCATTCGAATTGATAATGAGCAGTTCTTC; CDR3aa: CASSLWPTIRIDNEQFF
abundance: few; v_gene: TRBV4-1; j_gene: TRBJ2-5; d_gene: TRBD1; CDR3nt: TGCGCCAGCAGCCAAGGGACAGGGCCAGAGACCCAGTACTTC; CDR3aa: CASSQGTGPETQYF
abundance: few; v_gene: TRBV7-6; j_gene: TRBJ2-1; d_gene: .; CDR3nt: TGTGCCAGCAGCTGGATGGACAATGAGCAGTTCTTC; CDR3aa: CASSWMDNEQFF